Listed here is a single T cell receptor beta chain. Its antigen is unknown. Whole blood served as the source of total RNA, and no T cell sorting took place. Approximately 3,200 ng of total RNA went into each TCR library. After re-calling the 5' RACE reads, TCRdb lists one entry per CDR3 protein, DNA absent. The listing contains approximately 100,000 distinct CDR3 sequences. These data originate in a study of monozygotic twins with inflammatory bowel disease. This CDR3 contains 14 residues. The germline V gene has CDR1 DFQATT and CDR2 SNEGSKA (reference sequence). The study, taken as a whole, reports: Researchers were unable to tell different T cell subtypes apart. The authors found no support for a single strong IBD-associated signal or clonotype.

The sequenced sample was blood. This TCR derives from a human donor with ulcerative colitis or Crohn's disease, or a healthy co-twin of an affected twin (not recorded which). The chain couples TRBV20-1 to TRBJ1-3; TCRdb returns TRBD1, unconfirmable since there is no DNA. CDR3 amino acids: CSARGTSSGNTIYF.